This T cell receptor (beta chain) was retrieved from a study of shared clonotypes between healthy human individuals. Study-wide context: For every donor, three CD4 naive, three CD4 memory, two CD8 naive and one CD8 memory plates were used.

The assay was carried out at the deep level. The protocol was immunoSEQ multiplex PCR, while the TCRdb copy is restricted to in-frame clones and leaves out a portion. The table lists millions of clones, 85% to 95% of them singletons. CD45RO-negative, CCR7-positively selected cells formed the naive CD8 fraction, excluding terminally differentiated effector memory CD45RA+ cells. Trimming took off 5 bases at V and 4 bases at J, with 5 bases between the two ends. The germline gives CDR1 SGHVS, CDR2 FQNEAQ. The length of the CDR3 is 12 residues. The clonotype comes from a man aged 18 to 30 in good health. Sequencing used naive CD8+ T cells sorted from blood. The chain recombines TRBV7-8 with TRBJ2-2; D is ambiguous. The CDR3 loop reads CASSILTGELFF. The CDR3 DNA reads TGTGCCAGCAGCATACTCACCGGGGAGCTGTTTTTT.